This T cell receptor (beta chain) is drawn from a study of T cell repertoires in cytomegalovirus infection. Study background: Well-studied HLA-B-restricted epitopes and recently identified HLA-C-restricted epitopes of CMV were both used in the study.

TCRdb re-analysed the reads in MiXCR, keeping a single row per CDR3 protein. The repertoire holds 450,000 to 650,000 distinct CDR3 sequences, with 40% as singletons. As to this clonotype: The antigen is undetermined.

This specimen consisted of cultured PBMCs, obtained from culture after CMV antigen stimulation. This sequence was found in a human donor in good health (CMV status not recorded). Some clones in this sample may be carry-over from other donors' samples.

The CDR3 loop reads CASSLGEGQPTYGYTF. CDR3 coding DNA: TGTGCCAGCAGCTTAGGGGAGGGACAACCGACCTATGGCTACACCTTC. The chain carries TRBV7-9 and TRBJ1-2, with a tentative D call TRBD1 (6 bases). CDR1 is SEHNR and CDR2 is FQNEAQ in the germline V gene (reference sequence). V was clipped by 1 base and J by 4 bases, with 16 bases between them. This CDR3 comprises 16 residues.